A single sample is the source of the 20 T cell receptor beta chains below, sequenced in a study of OX40 agonist ivuxolimab in advanced cancers. This table comes from immunoSEQ multiplex PCR, and its TCRdb copy is limited to in-frame clones, with some not included. The sample lists just over 30,000 clones, 75% to 90% occurring once. The material was CD4+ or CD8+ T cells sorted from blood, obtained in a trial of the OX40 agonist ivuxolimab. These receptors all stem from an adult with an advanced solid tumor such as melanoma, head and neck, liver or kidney cancer.

This clone was seen just once. V usage is TRBV9 and J usage is TRBJ2-2; tentative D call: TRBD1 (5 bases). This CDR3 is 17 amino acids long. The germline gives CDR1 SGDLS, CDR2 YYNGEE. V was clipped by 3 bases and J by 0 bases, with 15 bases between them. CDR3 amino acids: CASSGNLDSPNTGELFF. CDR3 nucleotides: TGTGCCAGCAGCGGAAATCTTGACAGCCCGAACACCGGGGAGCTGTTTTTT.

By sample fraction, this clone is medium-sized. V gene TRBV7-8 combines with J gene TRBJ2-7, with 15 positions matching TRBD2. V lost 8 bases and J lost 7; bases outside the gene matches: 21. Germline CDR1 SGHVS, CDR2 FQNEAQ. The CDR3 loop spans 19 amino acids. The CDR3 reads CASLSQGLAGGGSRREQYF. The CDR3 DNA reads as TGTGCCAGCCTTTCCCAGGGACTAGCGGGAGGAGGAAGCCGAAGGGAGCAGTACTTC.

This clone was found a few times. The CDR3 loop reads CASSELEGSGAYEQYF. The CDR3 DNA follows: TGTGCCAGCAGTGAATTAGAGGGTAGCGGCGCCTACGAGCAGTACTTC. This sequence joins TRBV25-1 and TRBJ2-7, with a possible D match to TRBD2 (6 bases). This CDR3 has 16 residues. Looked up from germline, CDR1 is MGHDK and CDR2 is SYGVNS. V shed 1 base and J shed 2 bases, with 15 bases lying between them.

This sequence joins TRBV4-1 and TRBJ1-1, with D uncertain. This CDR3 has 16 amino acids. Per the germline V gene, CDR1 is MGHRA and CDR2 is YSYEKL. V was shortened by 2 bases and J by 3 bases, with 16 bases between the two germline ends. CDR3 sequence reads: CASSQFVVGVDTEAFF. CDR3 DNA: TGCGCCAGCAGCCAATTTGTGGTGGGCGTGGACACTGAAGCTTTCTTT.

This sequence joins TRBV9 and TRBJ2-1; the D is unclear. V lost 1 base and J 0 bases, leaving 8 bases between the germline ends. CDR3 length equals 15 residues. Germline values: CDR1 SGDLS, CDR2 YYNGEE. This CDR3 reads CASSVSGSSYNEQFF. The DNA for the CDR3 is TGTGCCAGCAGCGTATCGGGTAGCTCCTACAATGAGCAGTTCTTC.

This clone was seen just once. This chain connects TRBV5-6 to TRBJ2-7; D unclear. The CDR3 spans 15 residues. The germline V and J ends were trimmed by 0 bases and 3 bases, with 13 bases remaining between them. The germline V gene has CDR1 SGHDT and CDR2 YYEEEE. The CDR3 DNA follows: TGTGCCAGCAGCTTGGGGGGTATAGGCGTCTACGAGCAGTACTTC. This encodes CASSLGGIGVYEQYF. The full variable domain, rest sourced from reference TRBV5-6 and TRBJ2-7, is DAGVTQSPTHLIKTRGQQVTLRCSPKSGHDTVSWYQQALGQGPQFIFQYYEEEERQRGNFPDRFSGHQFPNYSSELNVNALLLGDSALYLCASSLGGIGVYEQYFGPGTRLTVT.

This chain joins TRBV4-1 and TRBJ2-5, with D maybe TRBD1 (6 bases). CDR1 and CDR2 from the germline V gene are MGHRA and YSYEKL. The CDR3 runs 15 residues. V shed 4 bases and J shed 0 bases, with 12 bases lying between them. CDR3 region: CASSLQRGYQETQYF. Here the CDR3 DNA reads TGCGCCAGCAGCCTACAGAGGGGGTACCAAGAGACCCAGTACTTC.

In this sample, this clone turned up a few times. This chain uses TRBV6-1 with TRBJ2-3; 9 bases map to TRBD2. Trimming at V came to 0 bases and at J to 3 bases, leaving 1 base not matched to a gene. The germline V gene encodes CDR1 MNHNS and CDR2 SASEGT. This CDR3 is 15 amino acids long. CDR3 loop: CASSEARGGTDTQYF. The CDR3, as DNA: TGTGCCAGCAGTGAAGCGCGGGGGGGAACAGATACGCAGTATTTT.

V usage is TRBV4-1 and J usage is TRBJ2-1; 8 bases line up with TRBD1. CDR1 MGHRA and CDR2 YSYEKL come from the germline V gene. CDR3 size: 15 residues. Losses at the gene ends were 5 bases for V and 1 base for J; bases not matched to a gene: 4. The CDR3 DNA is TGCGCCAGCAGCGAACGACAGGGGTCCTACAATGAGCAGTTCTTC. Encoded protein: CASSERQGSYNEQFF.

V is TRBV27 and J is TRBJ2-3; D remains unclear. Looked up from germline, CDR1 is MNHEY and CDR2 is SMNVEV (reference sequence). The V end was cut by 2 bases, the J end by 1 base, with 7 bases between. The CDR3 covers 14 residues. The CDR3 sequence is CASSLTNGTDTQYF. DNA for the CDR3: TGTGCCAGCAGTTTAACGAACGGCACAGATACGCAGTATTTT.

J is TRBJ2-1 and V is TRBV27, with a possible D match to TRBD2 (6 bases). The CDR3 loop spans 15 amino acids. CDR1 and CDR2 (germline): MNHEY, SMNVEV (reference sequence). Between the trimmed V and J ends, which lost 6 bases and 0 bases, there was a span of 12 bases. Written as DNA, the CDR3 is TGTGCCAGCAGCCCCGTAGCGGTCTCCTACAATGAGCAGTTCTTC. This translates into CASSPVAVSYNEQFF.

This clone was recorded only once. V and J are TRBV27 and TRBJ1-4, with 7 nucleotides matching TRBD1. V gave up 3 bases and J gave up 0 bases; unmatched junction bases: 4. CDR1 is MNHEY, CDR2 SMNVEV, per germline (reference sequence). This CDR3 has 16 residues. The CDR3 reads CASSLVTGATNEKLFF. The CDR3 DNA reads as TGTGCCAGCAGTTTGGTCACAGGGGCAACTAATGAAAAACTGTTTTTT.

The rearrangement links TRBV27 to TRBJ2-1, with 10 bases fitting TRBD1. The CDR3 spans 17 residues. Losses at the gene ends were 4 bases for V and 7 bases for J; bases not matched to a gene: 13. CDR1 and CDR2 (germline): MNHEY, SMNVEV (reference sequence). The CDR3 DNA is TGTGCCAGCAGTTCCCTCCGGACAGGGGGAAAAGTAAATGAGCAGTTCTTC. It is translated as CASSSLRTGGKVNEQFF.

The chain carries TRBV15 and TRBJ2-5, with D perhaps TRBD2 (6 bases). CDR1 and CDR2 (germline): LNHNV, YYDKDF (reference sequence). V lost 5 bases and J lost 9, with 19 bases in between. This CDR3 has 14 amino acids. The CDR3 reads CATSGGNGIVSQYF. CDR3 sequence (DNA): TGTGCCACCAGCGGGGGGAATGGGATTGTTTCCCAGTACTTC.

The V call is TRBV19, the J call TRBJ2-5; D is ambiguous. The J call is in doubt because the DNA end fits TRBJ2-7 better. The CDR3 runs 13 residues. Germline values: CDR1 LNHDA, CDR2 SQIVND (reference sequence). For the CDR3, the DNA is TGTGCCAGTAGTATAACCGTCGGTAACGAGCAGTACTTC. Amino acids: CASSITVGNEQYF.

V and J are TRBV5-4 and TRBJ2-7; 10 nucleotides match TRBD2. Germline V gene data show CDR1 as SGHNT and CDR2 as YYREEE (reference sequence). The CDR3 extends over 14 amino acids. V was clipped by 2 bases and J by 7 bases; unmatched bases: 6. The CDR3 sequence is CASSFTSGVQEQYF. The CDR3 DNA follows: TGTGCCAGCAGCTTCACTAGCGGGGTTCAAGAGCAGTACTTC.

The V and J genes are TRBV11-2 and TRBJ1-5; D unresolved. Trimming removed 0 bases from V and 3 bases from J, with 6 bases in between. This CDR3 is built from 14 residues. Germline CDR1 SGHAT, CDR2 FQNNGV. CDR3 loop: CASSLEGNNQPQHF. CDR3 bases: TGTGCCAGCAGCTTAGAAGGTAACAATCAGCCCCAGCATTTT.

The chain uses TRBV7-9 and TRBJ2-7, with 7 positions matching TRBD2. CDR1 and CDR2 from the germline V gene are SEHNR and FQNEAQ (reference sequence). The V segment lost 5 bases and the J segment 4 bases; nucleotides outside the gene matches: 8. There are 14 residues in the CDR3. CDR3 DNA: TGTGCCAGCAGCGCGAGCGGGGCCAGGTACGAGCAGTACTTC. Amino acid sequence: CASSASGARYEQYF.

The chain has TRBV27 and TRBJ2-2; D is ambiguous. V gave up 4 bases and J gave up 3 bases, with 0 bases separating them. The CDR3 length is 11 residues. Germline V gives CDR1 MNHEY, CDR2 SMNVEV (reference sequence). The DNA of the CDR3 is TGTGCCAGCAGTTACACCGGGGAGCTGTTTTTT. This translates into CASSYTGELFF.

This rearrangement joins TRBV4-1 to TRBJ2-1, with 7 bases fitting TRBD1. The CDR3 has 13 residues. CDR1 is MGHRA, CDR2 YSYEKL, per germline. V shed 2 bases, J shed 7 bases, and the junction held 2 bases outside the gene matches. DNA for the CDR3: TGCGCCAGCAGCCAACTACAGGGGAATGAGCAGTTCTTC. Protein: CASSQLQGNEQFF.